The sample holds many counts of the clone carrying this T cell receptor beta chain. Its cognate antigen is unknown. The CDR3 runs 13 residues. The germline CDR1 and CDR2 sequences are LNHNV and YYDKDF (reference sequence). With 4 bases removed from V and 2 bases from J, the gap between germline ends came to 7 bases. The record originates from a study of CD8 T cells in ankylosing spondylitis. Regarding the study as a whole: Some of the motif variants had earlier been found in reactive arthritis patients' fluid and blood. Made up of 7 to 9 highly homologous variants, a TCR beta motif appeared characteristic of ankylosing spondylitis blood. Significantly higher representation of disease-linked clones was reported for matched ankylosing spondylitis synovial fluid. The disease-linked clones had a CD8+ phenotype and low blood frequencies.

TCRdb reprocessed the 5' RACE reads with MiXCR, giving one entry per CDR3 protein. The sample holds under 55,000 distinct CDR3 sequences, 6% to 7.5% seen once. The TCR originated in a female donor with ankylosing spondylitis or in good health (not recorded which). The sample was blood, either unsorted or a sorted T cell fraction (not recorded which). The chain links TRBV15 to TRBJ2-3; no definite D call. The DNA of the CDR3 is TGTGCCACCAGCATTATGATCACAGATACGCAGTATTTT. Residues: CATSIMITDTQYF.